These 9 T cell receptor beta chains came from one sample sequenced in a study of beta chain features in type 1 diabetes. Points from the study as a whole: In all four CD4+ subsets, TCRB CDR3 length was significantly, moderately reduced in type 1 diabetes.

The antigens of these receptors remain unknown. Expressed TCRB transcripts were sequenced, since all the RNA that had been isolated was reverse transcribed. The repertoire was sequenced with immunoSEQ multiplex PCR; TCRdb's copy has only in-frame clones and lacks some. The sample comprises around 340,000 clones, about a tenth of which are singletons, and roughly 1% rests with the top ten. The sequencing sample was made of central memory CD4+ T cells from blood. These receptors all stem from a man aged 25-45 years with type 1 diabetes.

This clone was detected a few times. CDR3 sequence (DNA): TGCGCCAGCAGCTTGGGCCGCCAGGCCGATGAGCAGTTCTTC. Protein sequence: CASSLGRQADEQFF. The gene calls are TRBV5-1 and TRBJ2-1; no clear D gene. Germline V lookup: CDR1 SGHRS, CDR2 YFSETQ. Between the trimmed V and J ends, which lost 0 bases and 8 bases, there was a span of 12 bases. This CDR3 is 14 amino acids long.

V is TRBV14 and J is TRBJ1-1; tentative D call: TRBD1 (5 bases). Between the trimmed V and J ends, which lost 2 bases and 7 bases, there was a span of 11 bases. The CDR3 totals 13 residues. CDR1 is SGHDN, CDR2 FVKESK, per germline. CDR3 nucleotide sequence: TGTGCCAGCAGCCAACATACAGACAGTGAAGCTTTCTTT. Its translation is CASSQHTDSEAFF.

This rearrangement joins TRBV4-3 to TRBJ2-3, with 7 bases identical to TRBD2. The CDR3 is 16 amino acids. Trimming cost V 3 bases and J 2 bases; bases outside gene matches: 8. Germline CDR1 is LGHNA and CDR2 is YSLEER. The DNA for the CDR3 is TGCGCCAGCAGCCAGAGGGCCGGGACTAACACAGATACGCAGTATTTT. This gives the protein CASSQRAGTNTDTQYF.

The CDR3 here is CASSEAFLGRSGYTF. The DNA for the CDR3 is TGTGCCAGCAGTGAAGCGTTTCTTGGGAGATCGGGCTACACCTTC. V gene TRBV2 combines with J gene TRBJ1-2; no definite D call. Trimming stripped 0 bases from V and 8 bases from J, with 16 bases between. The germline gives CDR1 SNHLY, CDR2 FYNNEI. The CDR3 length is 15 residues.

This clone was seen a few times. The chain joins TRBV2 to TRBJ2-4, with D tentatively TRBD1 (5 bases). V was pared by 4 bases and J by 13 bases, with 11 bases between. The CDR3 is 11 residues long. In germline, CDR1 is SNHLY, CDR2 FYNNEI. CDR3 in amino acids: CASSVTDFQYF. For the CDR3, the DNA is TGTGCCAGCAGTGTGACAGATTTCCAGTACTTC.

This clone was seen a handful of times. The junction does not match germline at one end; this may be a read error. CDR3 loop: CASSFGLGYEQYF. Here the CDR3 DNA reads TGTGCTAGCAGCTTCGGTCTAGGCTACGAGCAGTACTTC. The chain joins TRBV7-6 to TRBJ2-7; no clear D gene. The CDR3 consists of 13 residues. The germline V gene has CDR1 SGHVS and CDR2 FNYEAQ.

This chain connects TRBV6-6 to TRBJ1-1, with 8 bases fitting TRBD1. The CDR3 contains 14 residues. With 2 bases clipped from V and 5 bases from J, the junction kept 4 bases outside the gene matches. The germline CDR1 and CDR2 sequences are MNHNY and SVGAGI (reference sequence). CDR3 nucleotide sequence: TGTGCCAGCAGTTACCGGACAGGGAGAACTGAAGCTTTCTTT. Translation gives CASSYRTGRTEAFF.

The CDR3 coding sequence is TGTGCCAGCAGCGTAGACTCTGGGGCCAACGTCCTGACTTTC. Its translation: CASSVDSGANVLTF. V gene TRBV7-2 combines with J gene TRBJ2-6, with D unclear. The germline V and J ends were trimmed by 5 bases and 0 bases, with 5 bases remaining between them. This CDR3 comprises 14 residues. Germline values: CDR1 SGHTA, CDR2 FQGNSA.

The chain recombines TRBV10-3 with TRBJ2-1, with 7 positions matching TRBD1. V lost 10 bases to trimming and J lost 5 bases; unmatched junction nucleotides: 5. The CDR3 loop spans 12 amino acids. From germline, CDR1 is ENHRY and CDR2 SYGVKD. CDR3 residues: CATGTDHNEQFF. The CDR3 nucleotides read TGTGCCACCGGGACAGATCACAATGAGCAGTTCTTC.